A selection of T cell receptor beta chains follows, all from one sample in a study of response to subunit inactivated influenza vaccine. TCRdb re-called the RT-PCR reads through MiXCR, storing one row per CDR3 protein. The sample yields around 850,000 distinct CDR3 sequences, around 18% seen once. The material was PBMCs from blood, obtained approximately 5 days after vaccination. All receptors derive from a man between 50 and 59 years old who received an inactivated influenza vaccine. The CDR3 runs from the conserved cysteine through the conserved F or W. A D gene is named only where the DNA matches it firmly. Some rows mark clone size as missing; the rest say once, few, many or name a class of expanded clone.

d_call,j_call,v_call,clone_size,cdr3_aa,cdr3_nt
NA,TRBJ2-6,TRBV7-2,few,CASSLGGTLAGANVLTF,TGTGCCAGCAGCTTAGGCGGCACGCTAGCCGGGGCCAACGTCCTGACTTTC
TRBD2,TRBJ2-2,TRBV9,once,CASSVMSGGATGELFF,TGTGCCAGCAGCGTTATGAGCGGGGGGGCCACCGGGGAGCTGTTTTTT
TRBD2,TRBJ2-5,TRBV20-1,NA,CSASSAGDQETQYF,TGCAGTGCTAGTTCAGCGGGGGACCAAGAGACCCAGTACTTC
NA,TRBJ1-1,TRBV10-3,NA,CAISERRGANTEAFF,TGTGCCATCAGTGAGAGGAGAGGAGCTAACACTGAAGCTTTCTTT
NA,TRBJ2-1,TRBV10-3,NA,CAISEGGTSYNEQFF,TGTGCCATCAGTGAGGGGGGCACGTCTTACAATGAGCAGTTCTTC
NA,TRBJ1-5,TRBV12-3/TRBV12-4,many,CASSLQVGQPQHF,TGTGCCAGCAGCTTACAGGTTGGGCAGCCCCAGCATTTT
TRBD1,TRBJ2-3,TRBV5-1,few,CASSYGQGVGTDTQYF,TGCGCCAGCAGCTACGGACAGGGAGTAGGCACAGATACGCAGTATTTT
TRBD2,TRBJ2-3,TRBV5-1,few,CASGLAASTDTQYF,TGCGCCAGCGGACTAGCGGCTAGCACAGATACGCAGTATTTT
TRBD2,TRBJ2-1,TRBV20-1,NA,CSARNSGGPNNEQFF,TGCAGTGCTAGAAATAGCGGGGGGCCTAACAATGAGCAGTTCTTC
TRBD1,TRBJ1-2,TRBV20-1,few,CSALSGGPQTSYTF,TGCAGTGCGCTGTCAGGGGGACCTCAGACAAGCTACACCTTC
NA,TRBJ2-2,TRBV10-3,few,CAISSGTPSSGELFF,TGTGCCATCAGTTCCGGGACACCCTCTTCCGGGGAGCTGTTTTTT
NA,TRBJ2-7,TRBV12-3/TRBV12-4,few,CASSRSRGLYEQYF,TGTGCCAGCAGCCGTAGCAGGGGTCTTTACGAGCAGTACTTC
TRBD2,TRBJ2-5,TRBV7-2,few,CASSLAPGLAGGLRETQYF,TGTGCCAGCAGCTTAGCCCCGGGACTAGCGGGGGGACTCAGAGAGACCCAGTACTTC
TRBD2,TRBJ2-2,TRBV4-3,few,CASSQAALAKNTGELFF,TGCGCCAGCAGCCAAGCGGCACTAGCGAAGAACACCGGGGAGCTGTTTTTT
NA,TRBJ1-1,TRBV30,NA,CAWNRAEAFF,TGTGCCTGGAATCGGGCTGAAGCTTTCTTT
TRBD1,TRBJ2-1,TRBV5-4,NA,CASSRDSHSYNEQFF,TGTGCCAGCAGCAGGGACAGCCACTCCTACAATGAGCAGTTCTTC
NA,TRBJ2-7,TRBV10-3,many,CAISESGLRREQYF,TGTGCCATCAGTGAGTCGGGACTTCGGCGCGAGCAGTACTTC
NA,TRBJ2-7,TRBV4-2,NA,CASSQDMAKSEQYF,TGTGCCAGCAGCCAAGATATGGCTAAATCCGAGCAGTACTTC
TRBD1,TRBJ2-7,TRBV28,few,CASRGGSGGWNEQYF,TGTGCCAGCAGGGGGGGCTCAGGGGGCTGGAACGAGCAGTACTTC
TRBD1,TRBJ1-1,TRBV25-1,NA,CASSKGANTEAFF,TGTGCCAGCAGCAAGGGGGCAAACACTGAAGCTTTCTTT
NA,TRBJ2-1,TRBV12-3/TRBV12-4,NA,CASSRAMVAGPVNEQFF,TGTGCCAGCAGTCGCGCTATGGTTGCGGGTCCAGTCAATGAGCAGTTCTTC
NA,TRBJ2-1,TRBV6-1,NA,CASKKGGGAGNEQFF,TGTGCCAGCAAAAAAGGGGGGGGAGCGGGCAATGAGCAGTTCTTC